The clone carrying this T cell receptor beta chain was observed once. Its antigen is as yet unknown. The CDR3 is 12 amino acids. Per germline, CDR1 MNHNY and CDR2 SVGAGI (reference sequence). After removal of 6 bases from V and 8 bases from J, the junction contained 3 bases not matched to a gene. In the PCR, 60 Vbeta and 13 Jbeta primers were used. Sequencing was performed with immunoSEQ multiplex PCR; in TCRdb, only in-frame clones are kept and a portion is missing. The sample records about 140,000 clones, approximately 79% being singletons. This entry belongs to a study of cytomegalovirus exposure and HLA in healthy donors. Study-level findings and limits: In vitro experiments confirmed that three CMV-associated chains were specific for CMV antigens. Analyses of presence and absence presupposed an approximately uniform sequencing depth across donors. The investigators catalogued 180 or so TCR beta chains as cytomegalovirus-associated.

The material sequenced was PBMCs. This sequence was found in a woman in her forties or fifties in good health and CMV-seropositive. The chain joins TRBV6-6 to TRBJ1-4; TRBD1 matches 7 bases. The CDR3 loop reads CASRTGFEKLFF. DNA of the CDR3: TGTGCCAGCAGGACAGGGTTCGAAAAACTGTTTTTT.